The entry that follows covers one T cell receptor (beta chain) sequence. What it binds is unknown. The same CDR3 arises from other DNA sequences in this sample as well. The data were produced by immunoSEQ multiplex PCR, yet TCRdb's version contains in-frame clones alone and is incomplete. Of approximately 33,000 clones listed, 65% to 85% are singletons. This entry comes from a study of a mutant IDH1 vaccine in newly diagnosed glioma. For the study at large: The study started vaccination 4-6 weeks after radiotherapy alone, or with temozolomide cycles. Prior therapy was radiotherapy, temozolomide, or both; most received both.

The CDR3 length is 13 residues. V shed 6 bases and J shed 8 bases, with 16 bases lying between them. The germline CDR1 and CDR2 sequences are MGHDK and SYGVNS. Time point reported: week 47, end of study. Every vaccination contained 300 ug of the mutant IDH1 20-mer peptide and was paired with topical imiquimod. There were eight vaccinations for patients, given in weeks 1, 3, 5, 7, 11, 15, 19 and 23. V usage is TRBV25-1 and J usage is TRBJ1-1; D is uncertain. The sequences come from PBMCs, collected from a glioma patient whose treatment included an IDH1 peptide vaccine. The sequence came from a man aged 35-49 years with glioma. CDR3 sequence: CASRQGRYSEAFF. Written as DNA, the CDR3 is TGTGCCAGCAGACAAGGGAGGTATTCGGAAGCTTTCTTT.